A single sample gave rise to the 3 T cell receptor beta chains below, sequenced in a study of regulatory T cells in long-lasting Graves disease. Time point in this sample: newly diagnosed GD, antithyroid drugs for less than 3 months. From RNA extracted from PBMCs, the TCR library was made. The TCR beta library used iRepertoire HTBI primers with Arm-PCR amplification of CDR3. TCRdb processed the multiplex PCR reads anew with MiXCR; each CDR3 protein has one entry. Among hundreds of thousands of distinct CDR3 sequences listed, about 15% were seen once. The sample was also reused in another study, on T cells in Graves' hyperthyroidism and ophthalmopathy.

The specimen was peripheral blood mononuclear cells (PBMCs), collected at new diagnosis, from a patient treated with antithyroid drugs. The receptors derive from a woman aged 40 to 49 with Graves disease.

V is TRBV19 and J is TRBJ2-2; D unresolved. V lost 0 bases and J 7 bases, leaving 6 bases between the germline ends. CDR3 length: 13 amino acids. Germline V CDR1 and CDR2: LNHDA, SQIVND (reference sequence). The CDR3 nucleotides read TGTGCCAGTAGTATAGATCAAGACGGGGAGCTGTTTTTT. The encoded protein is CASSIDQDGELFF. Filled out from reference TRBV19 and TRBJ2-2, the complete variable domain reads DGGITQSPKYLFRKEGQNVTLSCEQNLNHDAMYWYRQDPGQGLRLIYYSQIVNDFQKGDIAEGYSVSREKKESFPLTVTSAQKNPTAFYLCASSIDQDGELFFGEGSRLTVL.

This clonotype was found a few times. The junction differs from germline at one of its ends, possibly a read error. The chain carries TRBV19 and TRBJ2-3; no clear D. CDR3 size: 14 residues. Germline CDR1 and CDR2: LNHDA and SQIVND (reference sequence). CDR3 residues: CAGSIGGVEDTQYF. The CDR3 DNA reads as TGTGCCGGTAGTATCGGCGGTGTGGAAGATACGCAGTATTTT.

The chain recombines TRBV27 with TRBJ2-1; 7 nucleotides align to TRBD2. V was clipped by 6 bases and J by 4 bases; unmatched bases: 6. The CDR3 extends over 14 amino acids. CDR1 MNHEY and CDR2 SMNVEV come from the germline V gene (reference sequence). The CDR3 reads CASRYSGPYNEQFF. In DNA form, the CDR3 reads TGTGCCAGCAGATATAGCGGGCCGTACAATGAGCAGTTCTTC.